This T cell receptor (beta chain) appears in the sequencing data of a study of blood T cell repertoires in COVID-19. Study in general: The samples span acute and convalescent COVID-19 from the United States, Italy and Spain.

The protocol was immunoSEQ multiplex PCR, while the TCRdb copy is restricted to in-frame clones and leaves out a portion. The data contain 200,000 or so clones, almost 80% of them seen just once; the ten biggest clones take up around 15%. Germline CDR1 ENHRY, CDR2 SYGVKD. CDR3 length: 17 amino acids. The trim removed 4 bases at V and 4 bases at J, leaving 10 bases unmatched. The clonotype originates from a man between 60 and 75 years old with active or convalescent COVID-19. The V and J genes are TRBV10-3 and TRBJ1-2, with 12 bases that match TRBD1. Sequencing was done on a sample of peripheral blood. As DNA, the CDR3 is TGTGCCATCAGTGCTTCCGGGACAGGGGGCTTTAGCTATGGCTACACCTTC. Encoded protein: CAISASGTGGFSYGYTF.